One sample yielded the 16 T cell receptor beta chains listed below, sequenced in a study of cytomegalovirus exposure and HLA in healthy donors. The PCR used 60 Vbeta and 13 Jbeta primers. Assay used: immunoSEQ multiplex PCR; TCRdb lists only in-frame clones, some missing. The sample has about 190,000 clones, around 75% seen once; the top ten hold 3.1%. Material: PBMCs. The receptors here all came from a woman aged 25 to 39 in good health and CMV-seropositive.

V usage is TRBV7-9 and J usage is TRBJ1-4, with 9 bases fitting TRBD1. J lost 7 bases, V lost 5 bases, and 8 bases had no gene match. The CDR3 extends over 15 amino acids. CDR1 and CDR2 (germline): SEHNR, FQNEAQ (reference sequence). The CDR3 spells CASSASGTGTEKLFF. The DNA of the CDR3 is TGTGCCAGCAGCGCTTCCGGGACAGGGACTGAAAAACTGTTTTTT.

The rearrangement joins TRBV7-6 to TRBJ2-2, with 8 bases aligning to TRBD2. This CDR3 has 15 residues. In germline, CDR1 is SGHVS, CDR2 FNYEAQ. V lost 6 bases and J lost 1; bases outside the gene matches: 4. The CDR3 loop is CASRRTSGNTGELFF. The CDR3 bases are TGTGCCAGCAGACGTACTAGCGGGAACACCGGGGAGCTGTTTTTT.

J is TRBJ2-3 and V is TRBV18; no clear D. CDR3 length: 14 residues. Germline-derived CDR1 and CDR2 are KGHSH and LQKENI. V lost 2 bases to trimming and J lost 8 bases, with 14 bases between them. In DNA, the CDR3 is TGTGCCAGCTCACCAGTAGGAATGTCTAGTACGCAGTATTTT. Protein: CASSPVGMSSTQYF. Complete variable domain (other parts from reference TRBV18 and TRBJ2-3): NAGVMQNPRHLVRRRGQEARLRCSPMKGHSHVYWYRQLPEEGLKFMVYLQKENIIDESGMPKERFSAEFPKEGPSILRIQQVVRGDSAAYFCASSPVGMSSTQYFGPGTRLTVL.

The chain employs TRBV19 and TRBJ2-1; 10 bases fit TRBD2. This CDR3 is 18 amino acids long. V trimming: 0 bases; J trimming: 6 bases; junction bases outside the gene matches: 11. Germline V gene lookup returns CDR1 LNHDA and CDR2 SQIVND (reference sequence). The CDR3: CASSIDLAGTSGANEQFF. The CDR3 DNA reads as TGTGCCAGTAGTATAGATTTAGCTGGCACTAGCGGGGCCAATGAGCAGTTCTTC.

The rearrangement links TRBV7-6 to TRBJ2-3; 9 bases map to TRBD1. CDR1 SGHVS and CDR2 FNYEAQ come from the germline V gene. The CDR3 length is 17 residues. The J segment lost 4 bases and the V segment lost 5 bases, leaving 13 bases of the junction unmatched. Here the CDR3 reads CASSRRRQGVIADTQYF. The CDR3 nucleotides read TGTGCCAGCAGCAGAAGGAGACAGGGGGTAATCGCAGATACGCAGTATTTT.

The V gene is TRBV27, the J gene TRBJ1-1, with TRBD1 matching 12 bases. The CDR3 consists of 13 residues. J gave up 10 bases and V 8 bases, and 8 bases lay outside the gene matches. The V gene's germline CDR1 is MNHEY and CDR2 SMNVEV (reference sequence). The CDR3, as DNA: TGTGCCAGCTGGCCGGGACAGGGGGCTCCAGCTTTCTTT. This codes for CASWPGQGAPAFF.

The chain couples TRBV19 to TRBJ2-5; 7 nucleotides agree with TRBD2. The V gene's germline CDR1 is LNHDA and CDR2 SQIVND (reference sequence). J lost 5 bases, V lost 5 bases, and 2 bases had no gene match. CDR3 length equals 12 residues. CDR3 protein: CASSVGGETQYF. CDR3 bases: TGTGCCAGTAGTGTGGGAGGGGAGACCCAGTACTTC.

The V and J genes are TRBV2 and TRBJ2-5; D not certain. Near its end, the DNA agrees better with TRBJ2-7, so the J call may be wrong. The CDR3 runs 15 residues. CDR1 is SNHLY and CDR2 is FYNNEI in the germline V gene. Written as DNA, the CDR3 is TGTGCCAGCAGTGAAGTCCTTTCCACCTCCTACGAGCAGTACTTC. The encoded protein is CASSEVLSTSYEQYF.

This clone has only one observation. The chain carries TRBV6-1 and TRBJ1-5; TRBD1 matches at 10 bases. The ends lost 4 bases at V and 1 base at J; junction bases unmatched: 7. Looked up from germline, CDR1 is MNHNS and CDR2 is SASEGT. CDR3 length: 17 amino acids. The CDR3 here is CASSAGTGVRSNQPQHF. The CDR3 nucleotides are TGTGCCAGCAGTGCCGGGACAGGGGTTCGAAGCAATCAGCCCCAGCATTTT.

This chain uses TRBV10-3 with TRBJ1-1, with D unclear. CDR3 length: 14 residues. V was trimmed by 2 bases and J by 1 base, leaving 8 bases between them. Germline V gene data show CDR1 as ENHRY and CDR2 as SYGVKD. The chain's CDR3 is CAISEGRGNTEAFF. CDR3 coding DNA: TGTGCCATCAGTGAGGGTAGAGGGAACACTGAAGCTTTCTTT.

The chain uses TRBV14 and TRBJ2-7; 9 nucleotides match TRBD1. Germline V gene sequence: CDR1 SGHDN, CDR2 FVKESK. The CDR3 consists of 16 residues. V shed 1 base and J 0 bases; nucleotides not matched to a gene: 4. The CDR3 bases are TGTGCCAGCAGCCAAGGGACAGGGGAAAGCTCCTACGAGCAGTACTTC. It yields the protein CASSQGTGESSYEQYF. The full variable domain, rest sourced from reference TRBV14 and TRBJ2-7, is EAGVTQFPSHSVIEKGQTVTLRCDPISGHDNLYWYRRVMGKEIKFLLHFVKESKQDESGMPNNRFLAERTGGTYSTLKVQPAELEDSGVYFCASSQGTGESSYEQYFGPGTRLTVT.

This chain's CDR3 is CASSVSPGGNTIYF. CDR3 nucleotide sequence: TGCGCCAGCAGCGTATCCCCGGGGGGAAACACCATATATTTT. The chain has TRBV5-1 and TRBJ1-3; no clear D. From germline, CDR1 is SGHRS and CDR2 YFSETQ. The V and J ends lost 4 bases and 4 bases respectively, with 12 bases between them. This CDR3 contains 14 residues.

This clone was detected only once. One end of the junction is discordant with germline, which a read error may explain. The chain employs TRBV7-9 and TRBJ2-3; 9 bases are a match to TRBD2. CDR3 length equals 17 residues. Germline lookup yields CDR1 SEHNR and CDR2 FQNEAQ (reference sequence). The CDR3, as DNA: TGTTCCAGCAGCGGGACCGGGACTAGCCTAGATCAGGATACGCAGTATTTT. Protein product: CSSSGTGTSLDQDTQYF.

The CDR3 sequence is CASSLRQGSYEQYF. The CDR3 nucleotides are TGCGCCAGCAGCTTGAGGCAGGGGTCCTACGAGCAGTACTTC. The V gene is TRBV5-1, the J gene TRBJ2-7, with D perhaps TRBD1 (6 bases). CDR3 length: 14 residues. CDR1 is SGHRS, CDR2 YFSETQ, per germline. V was pared by 1 base and J by 1 base, with 9 bases between.

CDR3 in amino acids: CASSLGLAGGSQYF. Written as DNA, the CDR3 is TGTGCCAGCAGCTTGGGACTAGCGGGGGGCTCACAGTATTTT. V usage is TRBV5-8 and J usage is TRBJ2-3; TRBD2 agrees at 13 bases. Trimming took 0 bases from V and 12 from J; bases not matched to a gene: 4. The CDR3 is 14 amino acids. Germline CDR1 reads SGHTS; CDR2 reads YDEGEE.

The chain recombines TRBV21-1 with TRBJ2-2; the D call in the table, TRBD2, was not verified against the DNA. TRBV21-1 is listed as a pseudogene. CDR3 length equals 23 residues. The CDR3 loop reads CASNLTRQGLLLAGGDSAGELFF. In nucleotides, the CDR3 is TGTGCCAGCAACCTAACCCGGCAGGGATTATTACTAGCGGGAGGGGATTCGGCCGGGGAGCTGTTTTTT.